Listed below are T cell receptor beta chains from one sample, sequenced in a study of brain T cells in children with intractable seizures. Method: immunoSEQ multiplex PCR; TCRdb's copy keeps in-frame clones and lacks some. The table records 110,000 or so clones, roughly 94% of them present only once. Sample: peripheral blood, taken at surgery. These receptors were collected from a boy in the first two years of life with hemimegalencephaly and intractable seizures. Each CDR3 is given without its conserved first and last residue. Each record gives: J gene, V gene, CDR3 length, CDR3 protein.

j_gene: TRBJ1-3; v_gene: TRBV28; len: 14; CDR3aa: ASSPLQGSLGNTIY
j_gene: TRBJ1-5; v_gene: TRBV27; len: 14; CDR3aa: ASSFSTGEVSQPQH
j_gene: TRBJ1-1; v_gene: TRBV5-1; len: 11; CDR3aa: ASSLTGNTEAF
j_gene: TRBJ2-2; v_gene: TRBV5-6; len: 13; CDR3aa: ASSLGLRNTGELF
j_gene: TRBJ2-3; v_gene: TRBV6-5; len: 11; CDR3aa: ASRDASTDTQY
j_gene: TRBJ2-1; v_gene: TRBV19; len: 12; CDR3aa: ASNWAGGNNEQF
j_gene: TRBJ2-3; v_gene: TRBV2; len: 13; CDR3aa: ASRPTGARTDTQY
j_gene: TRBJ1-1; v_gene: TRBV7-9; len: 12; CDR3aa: ASGRRGGVTEAF
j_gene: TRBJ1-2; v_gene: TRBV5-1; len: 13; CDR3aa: ASSLEDRGEYGYT
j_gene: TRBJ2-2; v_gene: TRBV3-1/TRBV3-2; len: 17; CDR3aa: ASSQDWASGSWNTGELF
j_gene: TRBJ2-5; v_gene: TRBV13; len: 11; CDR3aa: ASSLGGTSGSH
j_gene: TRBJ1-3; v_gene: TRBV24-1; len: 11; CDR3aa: ATSASGGNTIY
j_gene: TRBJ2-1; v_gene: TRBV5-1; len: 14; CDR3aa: ASSLEGAKIYNEQF
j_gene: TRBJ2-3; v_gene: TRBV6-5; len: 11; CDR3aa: ASRGRGTDTQY
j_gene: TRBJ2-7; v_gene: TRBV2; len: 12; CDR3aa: ASSRDTRDYEQY
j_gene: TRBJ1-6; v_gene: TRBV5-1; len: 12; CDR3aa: ASSLAGLGSPLH
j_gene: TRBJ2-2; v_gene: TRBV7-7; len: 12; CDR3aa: ASSLAEGSGELF
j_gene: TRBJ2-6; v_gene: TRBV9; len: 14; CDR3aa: ASSVGPLSGANVLT
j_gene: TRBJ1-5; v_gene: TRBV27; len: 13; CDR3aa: ASSFDRGRDQPQH
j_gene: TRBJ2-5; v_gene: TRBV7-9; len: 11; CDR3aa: ASSTIYQETQY
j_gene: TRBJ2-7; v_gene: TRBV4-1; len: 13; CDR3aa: ASSQEPSGRTEQY
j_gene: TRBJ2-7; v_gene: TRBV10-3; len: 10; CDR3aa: AISSGGREQY
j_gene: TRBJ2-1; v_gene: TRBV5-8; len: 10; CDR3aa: ASSRRRAEEF
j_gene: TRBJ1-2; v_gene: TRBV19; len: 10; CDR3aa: ASSEGYNGYT
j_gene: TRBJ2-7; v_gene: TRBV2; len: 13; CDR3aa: ASSELGQGGSEQY
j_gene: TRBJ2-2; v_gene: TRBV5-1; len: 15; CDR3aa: ASSSLAGGHGTGELF
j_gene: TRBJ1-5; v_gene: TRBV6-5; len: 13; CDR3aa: ASGGQVYSNQPQH
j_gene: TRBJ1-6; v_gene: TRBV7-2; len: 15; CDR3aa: ASSPRLGQGINSPLH
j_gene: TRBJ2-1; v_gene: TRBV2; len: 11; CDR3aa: ASRGTGHNEQF
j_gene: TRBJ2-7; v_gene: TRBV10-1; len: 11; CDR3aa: ASSERDRVGQY
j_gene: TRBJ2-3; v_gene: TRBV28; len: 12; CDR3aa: ASSLGQYTDTQY
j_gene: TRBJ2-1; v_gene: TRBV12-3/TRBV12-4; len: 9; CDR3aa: ASSVIGEQF
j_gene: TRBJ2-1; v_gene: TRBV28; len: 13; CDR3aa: ASSPTSGNYNEQF
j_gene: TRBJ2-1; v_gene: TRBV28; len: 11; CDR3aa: ASSYNLADEQF
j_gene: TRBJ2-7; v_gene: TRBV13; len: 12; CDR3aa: ASSLEGQEYEQY
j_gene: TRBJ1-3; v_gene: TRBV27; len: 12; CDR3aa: ASSFGAPGNTIY
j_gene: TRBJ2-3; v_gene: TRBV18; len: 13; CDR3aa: ASSLDRGSTDTQY
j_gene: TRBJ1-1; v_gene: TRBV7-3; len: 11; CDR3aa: ASSLRRDTEAF
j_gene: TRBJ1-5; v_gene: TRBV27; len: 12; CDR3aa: ASSVQGLGQPQH
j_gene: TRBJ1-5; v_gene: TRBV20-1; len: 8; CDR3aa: SAGQGTQH
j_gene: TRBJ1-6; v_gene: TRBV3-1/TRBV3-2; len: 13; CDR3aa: ASSQGRVNNSPLH
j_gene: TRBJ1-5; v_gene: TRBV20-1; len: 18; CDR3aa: SASLGPSHEIQGKGQPQH
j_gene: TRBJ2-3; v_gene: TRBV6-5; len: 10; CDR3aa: ASSDRRDTQY
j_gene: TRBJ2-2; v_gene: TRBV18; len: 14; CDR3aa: ASSSLWLSDTGELF
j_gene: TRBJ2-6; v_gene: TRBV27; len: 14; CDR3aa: ASRLRLGTGANVLT
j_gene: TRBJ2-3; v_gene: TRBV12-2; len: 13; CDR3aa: ASRPGVAGGDTQY
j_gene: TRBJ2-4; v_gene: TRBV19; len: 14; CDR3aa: ASSIGSGIGKNIQY
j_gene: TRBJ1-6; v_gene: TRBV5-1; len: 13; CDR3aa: ASSRADSHNSPLH
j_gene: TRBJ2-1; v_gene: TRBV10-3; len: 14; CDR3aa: AISESRGLRDNEQF
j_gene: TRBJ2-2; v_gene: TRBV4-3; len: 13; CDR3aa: ASSQDVASPGELF
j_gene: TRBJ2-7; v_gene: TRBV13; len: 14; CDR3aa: ASSPIRPEGSYEQY
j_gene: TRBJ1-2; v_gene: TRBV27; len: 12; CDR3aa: ASSAWMGNYGYT
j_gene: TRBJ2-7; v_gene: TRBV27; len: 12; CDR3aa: ASSLRGQTYEQY
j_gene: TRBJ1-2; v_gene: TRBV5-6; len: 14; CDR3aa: ASSLGARGADYGYT